The 7 T cell receptor beta chains given below trace back to one sample, sequenced in a study of blood T cell repertoires in COVID-19. TCRdb's table, derived via immunoSEQ multiplex PCR, lists solely in-frame clones and lacks some. The repertoire holds more than 85,000 clones, with more than 80% as singletons. Sequencing used peripheral blood. Receptor source: a human donor in a cohort sampled during active COVID-19.

The count of this clone is one. The rearrangement joins TRBV18 to TRBJ2-7; possibly TRBD2 for D (5 bases). CDR1 KGHSH and CDR2 LQKENI come from the germline V gene. The CDR3 consists of 12 residues. Trimming removed 3 bases at V and 6 bases at J, with 9 bases between. The CDR3: CASSPEGSEQYF. In DNA, the CDR3 is TGTGCCAGCTCACCCGAGGGATCCGAGCAGTACTTC. The whole variable domain, remainder taken from reference TRBV18 and TRBJ2-7, is NAGVMQNPRHLVRRRGQEARLRCSPMKGHSHVYWYRQLPEEGLKFMVYLQKENIIDESGMPKERFSAEFPKEGPSILRIQQVVRGDSAAYFCASSPEGSEQYFGPGTRLTVT.

J is TRBJ1-2 and V is TRBV30; D not certain. CDR3 length: 11 residues. Looked up from germline, CDR1 is GTSNPN and CDR2 is SVGIG (reference sequence). Trimming left V 3 bases short and J 7 bases short, with 9 bases between. The CDR3 is CAWRKGSGYTF. The CDR3, as DNA: TGTGCCTGGAGGAAAGGGAGTGGCTACACCTTC.

The rearrangement joins TRBV7-2 to TRBJ1-4, with 7 nucleotides matching TRBD1. CDR3 length: 15 amino acids. The germline CDR1 and CDR2 sequences are SGHTA and FQGNSA. V shed 2 bases and J 8 bases; nucleotides not matched to a gene: 8. CDR3 in amino acids: CASSLSGQRGEKLFF. For the CDR3, the DNA is TGTGCCAGCAGCTTATCGGGACAGCGGGGGGAAAAACTGTTTTTT.

The gene calls are TRBV6-5 and TRBJ1-4; TRBD1 agrees at 8 bases. The CDR3 totals 14 residues. V was pared by 8 bases and J by 2 bases, with 4 bases of the junction left unmatched. CDR1 and CDR2 from the germline V gene are MNHEY and SVGAGI. CDR3 DNA sequence: TGTGCCAGCGGTCGACAGGGGACTAATGAAAAACTGTTTTTT. This sequence encodes CASGRQGTNEKLFF.

About this clone: Other DNA sequences in this sample translate to the same CDR3. The chain combines TRBV5-1 with TRBJ2-3; 10 bases agree with TRBD2. This CDR3 comprises 15 residues. Germline V CDR1 and CDR2: SGHRS, YFSETQ. V lost 4 bases to trimming and J lost 8 bases; unmatched junction nucleotides: 10. The CDR3 spells CASSPTLAGEGTQYF. The CDR3 DNA reads as TGCGCCAGCAGCCCGACTCTAGCGGGGGAGGGTACGCAGTATTTT.

The chain employs TRBV2 and TRBJ2-3; 11 bases fit TRBD2. V lost 2 bases to trimming and J lost 4 bases; unmatched junction nucleotides: 2. The CDR3 totals 15 residues. Looked up from germline, CDR1 is SNHLY and CDR2 is FYNNEI. CDR3 coding DNA: TGTGCCAGCAGTGAAAGGACTAGCGGGCCAGATACGCAGTATTTT. It translates to CASSERTSGPDTQYF.

Only a few counts were recorded for this clone. The rearrangement links TRBV7-9 to TRBJ2-7, with D possibly being TRBD1 (5 bases). CDR1 SEHNR and CDR2 FQNEAQ come from the germline V gene (reference sequence). The CDR3 has 14 residues. The V end was cut by 4 bases, the J end by 7 bases, with 17 bases between. As DNA, the CDR3 is TGTGCCAGCAGCTCCCCCTTGGGGCAGGGTGAGCAGTACTTC. This encodes CASSSPLGQGEQYF.